This is a list of T cell receptor beta chains from one sample in a study of PD-L1 blockade in urothelial cancer. Repertoires were generated with immunoSEQ multiplex PCR, while TCRdb's copy carries only in-frame clones and drops some. Of tens of thousands of clones in the sample, over 65% are singletons; the top ten hold 2.5% to 3%. Specimen: PBMCs, collected around atezolizumab (anti-PD-L1) treatment. The receptors derive from a man between 65 and 79 years old with urothelial cancer. The CDR3 runs from the conserved cysteine through the conserved F or W. The D gene is left open where the match is weak. The size of a clone is reported for some rows only, either as once, few or many, or as a class for expanded clones.

clone size	V gene	J gene	D gene	CDR3 protein	CDR3 DNA
NA	TRBV10-1	TRBJ1-3	NA	CASSESSGEGGNTIYF	TGCGCCAGCAGTGAGAGTTCGGGGGAGGGAGGAAACACCATATATTTT
NA	TRBV18	TRBJ2-1	TRBD1	CASSPPGAGTGREQFF	TGTGCCAGCTCACCACCGGGTGCAGGGACAGGGAGGGAGCAGTTCTTC
once	TRBV5-1	TRBJ2-2	NA	CASSLAVGSTGELFF	TGCGCCAGCAGCTTGGCCGTCGGGAGCACCGGGGAGCTGTTTTTT
NA	TRBV5-5	TRBJ2-1	TRBD1	CASSLTGGPDNEQFF	TGTGCCAGCAGCTTGACAGGGGGCCCAGACAATGAGCAGTTCTTC
NA	TRBV28	TRBJ2-2	NA	CASSWGRGRRSGELFF	TGTGCCAGCAGTTGGGGTCGAGGGAGGAGGTCCGGGGAGCTGTTTTTT
NA	TRBV5-1	TRBJ2-7	TRBD1	CASSPRGRQGAGEQYF	TGCGCCAGCAGCCCTAGGGGGAGACAGGGGGCGGGCGAGCAGTACTTC
NA	TRBV28	TRBJ2-7	NA	CASSLSPTAGLSYEQYF	TGTGCCAGCAGTTTATCCCCCACGGCAGGGCTGAGTTACGAGCAGTACTTC
NA	TRBV19	TRBJ2-7	TRBD2	CASSPRLAGGPGEQYF	TGTGCCAGTAGTCCCCGACTAGCGGGAGGGCCGGGCGAGCAGTACTTC
NA	TRBV5-1	TRBJ2-1	TRBD2	CASSLLAGGSYNEQFF	TGCGCCAGCAGCTTACTAGCGGGAGGATCATACAATGAGCAGTTCTTC
once	TRBV4-2	TRBJ2-3	TRBD2	CASSPRLAGGLNTDTQYF	TGTGCCAGCAGCCCTCGACTAGCGGGAGGTCTTAACACAGATACGCAGTATTTT
NA	TRBV29-1	TRBJ1-2	NA	CSLSDGHGYTF	TGCAGCCTGAGCGATGGTCATGGCTACACCTTC
NA	TRBV10-1	TRBJ1-1	NA	CASSESPGTEAFF	TGCGCCAGCAGTGAGTCCCCCGGTACCGAAGCTTTCTTT
NA	TRBV5-4	TRBJ2-2	TRBD2	CASSSPGLAGGGDTGELFF	TGTGCCAGCAGCTCCCCTGGACTAGCGGGAGGGGGTGACACCGGGGAGCTGTTTTTT
once	TRBV19	TRBJ1-3	NA	CASSMRAVDSGNTIYF	TGTGCCAGTAGTATGCGGGCAGTGGATTCTGGAAACACCATATATTTT
NA	TRBV5-8	TRBJ1-5	NA	CASRRGQPQHF	TGTGCCAGCAGGAGGGGGCAGCCCCAGCATTTT
NA	TRBV28	TRBJ2-7	NA	CASSSTQPTEYEQYF	TGTGCCAGCAGCTCCACACAACCCACAGAGTACGAGCAGTACTTC
NA	TRBV2	TRBJ1-5	TRBD1	CASSDRGVGQPQHF	TGTGCCAGCAGTGACAGGGGGGTTGGACAGCCCCAGCATTTT
NA	TRBV6-5	TRBJ1-1	TRBD1	CASSQRGQSGTEAFF	TGTGCCAGCAGTCAGAGGGGGCAATCGGGAACTGAAGCTTTCTTT
NA	TRBV10-3	TRBJ2-5	NA	CAISDGGVGQTQYF	TGTGCCATCAGTGATGGAGGGGTAGGGCAGACCCAGTACTTC
NA	TRBV7-8	TRBJ2-7	NA	CASTPRVGFGEQYF	TGTGCCAGCACCCCTCGCGTCGGGTTTGGCGAGCAGTACTTC
once	TRBV5-4	TRBJ2-7	TRBD2	CASSSSGRKSYEQYF	TGTGCCAGCAGCTCTAGCGGGAGAAAGTCCTACGAGCAGTACTTC
NA	TRBV4-3	TRBJ1-2	TRBD1	CASSQQGADGYTF	TGCGCCAGCAGCCAACAGGGGGCGGATGGCTACACCTTC
NA	TRBV5-1	TRBJ2-7	NA	CASRADSRASYEQYF	TGCGCCAGCAGGGCGGACAGTCGTGCGTCCTACGAGCAGTACTTC
NA	TRBV7-2	TRBJ1-2	NA	CASSDAQGSGYTF	TGTGCCAGCAGCGACGCACAGGGAAGCGGCTACACCTTC
once	TRBV21-1	TRBJ2-2	NA	CASSKARTSGNTGELFF	TGTGCCAGCAGCAAAGCTCGGACTAGCGGGAACACCGGGGAGCTGTTTTTT
few	TRBV18	TRBJ2-7	NA	CASSPTRGEQYF	TGTGCCAGCTCCCCCACTAGAGGAGAGCAGTACTTC
once	TRBV11-2	TRBJ2-3	NA	CASRGGWTDTQYF	TGTGCCAGCAGGGGAGGTTGGACAGATACGCAGTATTTT
few	TRBV21-1	TRBJ2-5	NA	CASSKVQGRKETQYF	TGTGCCAGCAGCAAAGTACAGGGAAGAAAAGAGACCCAGTACTTC
NA	TRBV7-9	TRBJ1-5	NA	CASSLGEGGQPQHF	TGTGCCAGCAGCTTAGGGGAGGGGGGTCAGCCCCAGCATTTT
NA	TRBV10-1	TRBJ2-7	NA	CASSAGSYEQYF	TGCGCCAGCAGTGCGGGATCCTACGAGCAGTACTTC
NA	TRBV9	TRBJ2-5	TRBD2	CASSVAPQGGETQYF	TGTGCCAGCAGCGTAGCTCCCCAGGGAGGGGAGACCCAGTACTTC
NA	TRBV6-5	TRBJ1-1	NA	CASSYRVGRGTEAFF	TGTGCCAGCAGTTATCGTGTGGGGCGCGGCACTGAAGCTTTCTTT
few	TRBV27	TRBJ2-7	NA	CASSPLQGTYEQYF	TGTGCCAGCAGTCCGCTCCAGGGCACCTACGAGCAGTACTTC
NA	TRBV9	TRBJ2-7	NA	CASSPQGDSLHEQYF	TGTGCCAGCAGCCCCCAGGGGGACTCCCTCCACGAGCAGTACTTC
NA	TRBV7-9	TRBJ2-7	NA	CASSSSIAVGGVEQYF	TGTGCCAGCAGCTCCTCGATAGCGGTGGGTGGGGTCGAGCAGTACTTC
few	TRBV6-1	TRBJ1-5	NA	CASSPGLSNQPQHF	TGTGCCAGCAGTCCAGGGTTGAGCAATCAGCCCCAGCATTTT
NA	TRBV7-2	TRBJ1-2	NA	CASSLARTNYGYTF	TGTGCCAGCAGCTTAGCCAGGACTAACTATGGCTACACCTTC
NA	TRBV5-6	TRBJ1-1	NA	CASSFGGNTEAFF	TGTGCCAGCAGCTTCGGCGGGAACACTGAAGCTTTCTTT
NA	TRBV10-3	TRBJ2-1	TRBD2	CAATSGRAHNEQFF	TGTGCCGCAACTAGCGGGAGGGCTCACAATGAGCAGTTCTTC
NA	TRBV10-1	TRBJ1-5	NA	CASSPFGNQPQHF	TGCGCCAGCAGTCCGTTCGGCAATCAGCCCCAGCATTTT
once	TRBV28	TRBJ2-1	TRBD2	CASSPGGSGGYNEQFF	TGTGCCAGCAGTCCCGGGGGGAGCGGGGGCTACAATGAGCAGTTCTTC
NA	TRBV28	TRBJ2-7	NA	CASKEGDEQYF	TGTGCCAGCAAAGAAGGGGACGAGCAGTACTTC
NA	TRBV19	TRBJ2-1	NA	CASSIQTGIKNEQFF	TGTGCCAGTAGTATTCAAACCGGGATAAAAAATGAGCAGTTCTTC
NA	TRBV6-5	TRBJ2-5	TRBD2	CASSSGLAGGEETQYF	TGTGCCAGCAGTTCCGGACTAGCGGGAGGTGAGGAGACCCAGTACTTC
NA	TRBV7-3	TRBJ2-3	NA	CASSSIRGGDTQYF	TGTGCCAGCAGCTCCATCCGAGGAGGTGATACGCAGTATTTT
few	TRBV4-3	TRBJ1-1	TRBD1	CASSQGDRGAEAFF	TGCGCCAGCAGCCAAGGGGACAGGGGGGCTGAAGCTTTCTTT
NA	TRBV27	TRBJ2-7	NA	CASSLSWAFSYEQYF	TGTGCCAGCAGTTTATCTTGGGCATTTTCCTACGAGCAGTACTTC
NA	TRBV28	TRBJ2-4	NA	CASSRSLEHIQYF	TGTGCCAGCAGTCGGTCCCTCGAACACATTCAGTACTTC